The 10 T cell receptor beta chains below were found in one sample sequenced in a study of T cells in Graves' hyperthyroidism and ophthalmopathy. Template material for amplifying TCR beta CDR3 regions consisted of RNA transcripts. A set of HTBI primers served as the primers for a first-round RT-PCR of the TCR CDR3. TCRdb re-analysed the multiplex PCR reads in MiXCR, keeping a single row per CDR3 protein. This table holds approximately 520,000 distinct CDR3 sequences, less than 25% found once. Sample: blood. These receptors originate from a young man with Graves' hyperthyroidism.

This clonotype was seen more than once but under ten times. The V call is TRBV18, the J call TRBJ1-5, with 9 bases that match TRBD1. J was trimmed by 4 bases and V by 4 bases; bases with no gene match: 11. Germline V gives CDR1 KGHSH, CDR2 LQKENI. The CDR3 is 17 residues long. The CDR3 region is CASSLPGDREFNQPQHF. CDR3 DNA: TGTGCCAGCTCACTACCCGGGGACAGGGAATTTAATCAGCCCCAGCATTTT.

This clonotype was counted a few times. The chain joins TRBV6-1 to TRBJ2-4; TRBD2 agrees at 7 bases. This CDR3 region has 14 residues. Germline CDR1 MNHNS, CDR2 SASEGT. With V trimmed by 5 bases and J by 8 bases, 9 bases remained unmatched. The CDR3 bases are TGTGCCAGCAGTACCGTTCCTGCGGGAGACATTCAGTACTTC. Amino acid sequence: CASSTVPAGDIQYF.

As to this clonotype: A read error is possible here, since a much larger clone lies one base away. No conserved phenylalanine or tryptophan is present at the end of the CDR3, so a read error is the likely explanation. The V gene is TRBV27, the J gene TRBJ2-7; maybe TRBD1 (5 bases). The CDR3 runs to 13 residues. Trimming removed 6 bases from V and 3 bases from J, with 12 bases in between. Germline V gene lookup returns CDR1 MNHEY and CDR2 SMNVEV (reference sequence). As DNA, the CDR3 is TGTGCCAGCAGCCCCGAAGGGGTCTACGAGCAGTACTCC. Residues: CASSPEGVYEQYS.

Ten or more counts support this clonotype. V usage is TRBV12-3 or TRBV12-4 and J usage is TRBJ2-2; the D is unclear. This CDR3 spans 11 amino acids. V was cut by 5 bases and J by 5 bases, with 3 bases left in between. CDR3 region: CASSITGELFF. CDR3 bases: TGTGCCAGCAGTATTACCGGGGAGCTGTTTTTT.

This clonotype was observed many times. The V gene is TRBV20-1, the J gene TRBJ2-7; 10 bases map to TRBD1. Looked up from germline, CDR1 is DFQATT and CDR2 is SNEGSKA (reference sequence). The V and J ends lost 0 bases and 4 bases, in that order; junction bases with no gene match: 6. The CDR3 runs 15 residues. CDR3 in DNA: TGCAGTGCTAGAGATCTCGGACAGGGGGGATACGAGCAGTACTTC. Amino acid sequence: CSARDLGQGGYEQYF.

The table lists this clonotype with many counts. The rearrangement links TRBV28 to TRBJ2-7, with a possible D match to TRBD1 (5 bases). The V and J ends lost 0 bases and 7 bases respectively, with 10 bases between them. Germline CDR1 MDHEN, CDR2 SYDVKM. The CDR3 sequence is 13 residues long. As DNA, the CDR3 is TGTGCCAGCAGTTTATGTGCAGGGTGTGAGCAGTACTTC. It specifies CASSLCAGCEQYF.

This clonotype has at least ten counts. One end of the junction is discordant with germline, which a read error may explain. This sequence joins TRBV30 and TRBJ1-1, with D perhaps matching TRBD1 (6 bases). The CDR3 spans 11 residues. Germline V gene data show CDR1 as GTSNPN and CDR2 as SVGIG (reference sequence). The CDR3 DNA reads TGTGCCTGGACCGGGGGGCGTGAAGTTTTCTTT. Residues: CAWTGGREVFF.

As DNA, the CDR3 is TGTGCCAGCAGCAACGGTGAAGGGACCGGAGCTTTCTTT. This gives the protein CASSNGEGTGAFF. The V gene is TRBV7-8, the J gene TRBJ1-1, with TRBD1 as a possible D gene (5 bases). V lost 5 bases, J lost 10 bases, and 17 bases lay in between. The germline CDR1 and CDR2 sequences are SGHVS and FQNEAQ. There are 13 residues in the CDR3.

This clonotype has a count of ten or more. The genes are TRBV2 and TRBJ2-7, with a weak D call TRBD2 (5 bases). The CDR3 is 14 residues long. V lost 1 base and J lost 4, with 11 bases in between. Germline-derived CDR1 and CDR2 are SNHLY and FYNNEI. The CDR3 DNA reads TGTGCCAGCAGTGAAGGCGGACTCCTATACGAGCAGTACTTC. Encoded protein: CASSEGGLLYEQYF.

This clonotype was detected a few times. Here the CDR3 reads CASSDRPTDLPYEQYF. Here the CDR3 DNA reads TGTGCCAGCAGCGATAGACCGACAGATCTCCCCTACGAGCAGTACTTC. This chain joins TRBV9 and TRBJ2-7; D might be TRBD1 (5 bases). The V end lost 3 bases, the J end lost 2 bases, and 18 bases lay between the germline ends. Germline V CDR1 and CDR2: SGDLS, YYNGEE. There are 16 residues in the CDR3.